The T cell receptor (beta chain) described here comes from a study of blood T cell repertoires in COVID-19. Study-level background: Donors in the United States, Italy and Spain gave samples during acute or convalescent COVID-19.

Germline assignment: CDR1 LNHDA and CDR2 SQIVND (reference sequence). CDR3 size: 12 residues. Trimming pared 4 bases from V and 8 bases from J, leaving 11 bases between. A Seattle source enrolled patients during active infection and followed them longitudinally. In the original processing: From reference gene primer amplification, estimates of nucleated cell counts were derived. TCRdb keeps only in-frame clones here, not all; method: immunoSEQ multiplex PCR. V, J and clone size reflect that table, while D and trimming were determined from the DNA. In the table there are around 290,000 clones, approximately 90% of which are singletons.

This receptor was obtained from a young woman with COVID-19, enrolled during active disease. The chain joins TRBV19 to TRBJ1-2; the D is unclear. Sequencing input: peripheral blood. The chain's CDR3 is CASSKYGNGYTF. The DNA for the CDR3 is TGTGCCAGTAGTAAGTACGGGAACGGCTACACCTTC.